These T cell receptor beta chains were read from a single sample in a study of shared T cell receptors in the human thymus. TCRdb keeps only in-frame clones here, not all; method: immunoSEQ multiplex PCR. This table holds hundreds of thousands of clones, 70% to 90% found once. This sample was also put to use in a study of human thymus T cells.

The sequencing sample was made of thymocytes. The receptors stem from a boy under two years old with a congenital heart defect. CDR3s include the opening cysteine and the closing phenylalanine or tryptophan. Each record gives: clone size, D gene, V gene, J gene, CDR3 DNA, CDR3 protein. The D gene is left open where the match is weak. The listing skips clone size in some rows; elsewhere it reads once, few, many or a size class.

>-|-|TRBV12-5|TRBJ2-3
TGTGCTAGTGGTTTGCGTGATACGCAGTATTTT
CASGLRDTQYF
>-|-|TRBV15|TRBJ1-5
TGTGCCACCAGCAGAGGAAAGGGAGGCAATCAGCCCCAGCATTTT
CATSRGKGGNQPQHF
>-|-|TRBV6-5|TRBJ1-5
TGTGCCAGCAGGCAAACTCAGGGGAGCAGTCAGCCCCAGCATTTT
CASRQTQGSSQPQHF
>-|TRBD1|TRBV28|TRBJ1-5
TGTGCCAGCAGTTTGGGGCAGGGGGCTCGGCAGCCCCAGCATTTT
CASSLGQGARQPQHF
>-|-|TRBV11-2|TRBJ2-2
TGTGCCAGCAACACGATTACCGGGGAGCTGTTTTTT
CASNTITGELFF
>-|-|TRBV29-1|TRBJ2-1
TGCAGCGTTGGTTACCGGGAGTATGGCAATGAGCAGTTCTTC
CSVGYREYGNEQFF
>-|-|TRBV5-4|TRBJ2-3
TGTGCCAGCAAAAAAGCAGGGGACACAGATACGCAGTATTTT
CASKKAGDTDTQYF
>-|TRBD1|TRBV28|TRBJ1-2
TGTGCCAGCAGTTCGGACAGGAGTGGCTATGGCTACACCTTC
CASSSDRSGYGYTF
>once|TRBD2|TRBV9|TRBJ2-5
TGTGCCAGCAGCCGGACTAGCGGGGGGGCGTTATGGGAGACCCAGTACTTC
CASSRTSGGALWETQYF
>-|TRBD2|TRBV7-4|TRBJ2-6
TGTGCCAGCAGCTGGGGACTATCTGGGGCCAACGTCCTGACTTTC
CASSWGLSGANVLTF
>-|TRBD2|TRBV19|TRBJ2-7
TGTGCCAGTAGCGCTAGCGGGGGTTCCTACGAGCAGTACTTC
CASSASGGSYEQYF
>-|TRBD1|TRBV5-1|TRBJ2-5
TGCGCCAGCAGCGACAGGGGCGCGGGTGAGACCCAGTACTTC
CASSDRGAGETQYF
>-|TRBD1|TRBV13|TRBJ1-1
TGTGCCAGCAGCTCCCTCCGGGACAGGGTCACTGAAGCTTTCTTT
CASSSLRDRVTEAFF
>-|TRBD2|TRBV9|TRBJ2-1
TGTGCCAGCAGCGTACAGCGGGGAGAAAACAATGAGCAGTTCTTC
CASSVQRGENNEQFF
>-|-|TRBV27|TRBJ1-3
TGTGCCAGCAGTCGAGGGACATCAGGCGCCCAGAACACCATATATTTT
CASSRGTSGAQNTIYF
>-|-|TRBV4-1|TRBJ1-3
TGCGCCAGCAGCCAAGTTCCGGGCTCTGGAAACACCATATATTTT
CASSQVPGSGNTIYF
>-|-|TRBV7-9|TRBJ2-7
TGTGCCAGCAGGTCGGATAGGGAGTTTAGCGAGCAGTACTTC
CASRSDREFSEQYF
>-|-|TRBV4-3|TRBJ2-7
TGCGCCAGCAGCAAAGAAGGGGAGGACGCCTACGAGCAGTACTTC
CASSKEGEDAYEQYF
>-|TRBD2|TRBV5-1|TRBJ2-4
TGCGCCAGCAGCTTGGGACTAGCGGGGCCCAAGAGGGCCAAAAACATTCAGTACTTC
CASSLGLAGPKRAKNIQYF
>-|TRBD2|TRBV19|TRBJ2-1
TGTGCCAGTAGTATAACGCTAGCGGGGATTTACAATGAGCAGTTCTTC
CASSITLAGIYNEQFF
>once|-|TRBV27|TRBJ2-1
TGTGCCAGCGGCCAAGGGGACTCCTACAATGAGCAGTTCTTC
CASGQGDSYNEQFF
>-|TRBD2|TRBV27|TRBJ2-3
TGTGCCAGCAGTTTGGCTAGCGGGAGTATTGATACGCAGTATTTT
CASSLASGSIDTQYF
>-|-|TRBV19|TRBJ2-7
TGTGCCAGTAAGCCCCCCACTAGTTGGGCTTCGTACGAGCAGTACTTC
CASKPPTSWASYEQYF
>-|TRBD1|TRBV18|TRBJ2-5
TGTGCCAGCTCACCTACGGACAGGGGGGATGGAGAGACCCAGTACTTC
CASSPTDRGDGETQYF
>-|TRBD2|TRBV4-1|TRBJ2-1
TGCGCCAGCAGCCAAGGATTGGGGAGACTAGCGGGGTTAGGCAATGAGCAGTTCTTC
CASSQGLGRLAGLGNEQFF
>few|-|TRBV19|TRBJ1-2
TGTGCCAGCTTTACAGGGAACTATGGCTACACCTTC
CASFTGNYGYTF
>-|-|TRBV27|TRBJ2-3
TGTGCCAGCGGCGGTCAGGGGCAGGACCCCACAGATACGCAGTATTTT
CASGGQGQDPTDTQYF
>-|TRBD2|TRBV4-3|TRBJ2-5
TGCGCCAGCAGCCAAGATCCCCCGGTGGCGGGAGGGCAGGAGACCCAGTACTTC
CASSQDPPVAGGQETQYF
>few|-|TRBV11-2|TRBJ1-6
TGTGCCAGCAGCACCGGGTCGTACTATAATTCACCCCTCCACTTT
CASSTGSYYNSPLHF
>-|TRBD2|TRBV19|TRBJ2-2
TGTGCCAGTAGTATTGGGACTAGAAGCACCGGGGAGCTGTTTTTT
CASSIGTRSTGELFF
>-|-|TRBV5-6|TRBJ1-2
TGTGCCAGCAGCCGCAACAGTGACTATGGCTACACCTTC
CASSRNSDYGYTF
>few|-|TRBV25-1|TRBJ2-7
TGTGCCAGCAGTGAACGGGGGACAGACTACGAGCAGTACTTC
CASSERGTDYEQYF
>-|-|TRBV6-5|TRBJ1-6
TGTGCCAGCACTCGACTGAGTGGCAATTCACCCCTCCACTTT
CASTRLSGNSPLHF
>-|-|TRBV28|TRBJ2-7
TGTGCCAGACGACAGTTATACGAGCAGTACTTC
CARRQLYEQYF
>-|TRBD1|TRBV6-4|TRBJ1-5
TGTGCCAGCAGTGACAACCGTCGGGACAGGGTACATCAGCCCCAGCATTTT
CASSDNRRDRVHQPQHF
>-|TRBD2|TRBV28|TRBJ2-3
TGTGCCAGCAGTCATCCCGGGACTAGCGGGGAGTTCCCGGATACGCAGTATTTT
CASSHPGTSGEFPDTQYF
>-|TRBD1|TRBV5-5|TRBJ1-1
TGTGCCAGCAGAGACAGGGGGAACACTGAAGCTTTCTTT
CASRDRGNTEAFF
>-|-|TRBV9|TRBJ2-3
TGTGCCAGCAGCTTAAACTTAGGGGCTAGCACAGATACGCAGTATTTT
CASSLNLGASTDTQYF
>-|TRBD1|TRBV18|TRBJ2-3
TGTGCCAGCTCACCCCCAGGGGGCGCATACCAAAAGGGCACAGATACGCAGTATTTT
CASSPPGGAYQKGTDTQYF
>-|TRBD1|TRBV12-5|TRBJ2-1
TGTGCTAGTGGTTTGGCGGACAGGGGTTTAGGTAATGAGCAGTTCTTC
CASGLADRGLGNEQFF